The 15 T cell receptor beta chains in this list originate from one sample, sequenced in a study of blood T cell repertoires in COVID-19. TCRdb keeps only in-frame clones here, not all; method: immunoSEQ multiplex PCR. The sample records roughly 350,000 clones, about 85% being singletons. Sequencing used peripheral blood. Receptor source: a woman aged 18-30 years with acute or convalescent COVID-19.

The chain uses TRBV6-2 or TRBV6-3 and TRBJ2-5, with TRBD2 matching over 8 bases. V was clipped by 2 bases and J by 1 base; unmatched bases: 3. The CDR3 totals 15 residues. Per the germline V gene, CDR1 is MNHEY and CDR2 is SVGEGT. The CDR3 DNA reads as TGTGCCAGCAGTTACGTAACTAGCGGCCAAGAGACCCAGTACTTC. Protein: CASSYVTSGQETQYF.

The rearrangement links TRBV12-5 to TRBJ2-7, with 12 bases matching TRBD1. The CDR3 is 17 residues long. The germline V gene encodes CDR1 LGHNT and CDR2 FRNRAP. With V trimmed by 0 bases and J by 2 bases, 5 bases remained unmatched. This chain's CDR3 is CASGLVAGQGAPYEQYF. CDR3 sequence (DNA): TGTGCTAGTGGTTTGGTAGCGGGACAGGGGGCCCCCTACGAGCAGTACTTC.

The rearrangement joins TRBV3-1 (or the pseudogene TRBV3-2) to TRBJ2-3, with D perhaps TRBD2 (5 bases). Germline-derived CDR1 and CDR2 are LGHDT and YNNKEL (reference sequence). Trimming removed 1 base at V and 4 bases at J, with 12 bases between. CDR3 length: 15 amino acids. In nucleotides, the CDR3 is TGTGCCAGCAGCCAAGTCGGGGAGAGTTCAGATACGCAGTATTTT. Encoded protein: CASSQVGESSDTQYF.

V usage is TRBV10-3 and J usage is TRBJ1-2; a possible D gene is TRBD1 (6 bases). CDR3 length equals 12 residues. CDR1 ENHRY and CDR2 SYGVKD come from the germline V gene. Trimming left V 11 bases short and J 2 bases short, with 12 bases between. This CDR3 reads CAARTVNYGYTF. Written as DNA, the CDR3 is TGTGCCGCCCGGACAGTGAACTATGGCTACACCTTC.

This clone came up once. The chain couples TRBV10-1 to TRBJ2-3, with a possible D match to TRBD2 (6 bases). The CDR3 has 14 residues. CDR1 is WNHNN, CDR2 SYGVQD, per germline (reference sequence). The V end lost 3 bases, the J end lost 8 bases, and 15 bases lay between the germline ends. Written as DNA, the CDR3 is TGCGCCAGCAGTGATCAGGCGGGGAGTGGTACGCAGTATTTT. Translated: CASSDQAGSGTQYF.

The rearrangement links TRBV19 to TRBJ2-2, with D maybe TRBD1 (6 bases). There are 13 residues in the CDR3. V was clipped by 5 bases and J by 6 bases, with 10 bases between them. CDR1 is LNHDA and CDR2 is SQIVND in the germline V gene (reference sequence). CDR3 sequence: CASSPQGPGELFF. CDR3 bases: TGTGCCAGTAGTCCACAGGGCCCCGGGGAGCTGTTTTTT.

The rearrangement joins TRBV7-2 to TRBJ1-1; tentative D call: TRBD1 (6 bases). V gave up 2 bases and J gave up 10 bases, with 17 bases separating them. The CDR3 is made up of 14 amino acids. Germline-derived CDR1 and CDR2 are SGHTA and FQGNSA. Here the CDR3 DNA reads TGTGCCAGCAGCTTATACCCAACAGGGCAGGCAGCTTTCTTT. As protein: CASSLYPTGQAAFF.

This clone was counted only a few times. CDR3 sequence (DNA): TGTGCCAGCAGTAACGCCGGGAATGAGCAGTTCTTC. Amino acids: CASSNAGNEQFF. The chain is built from TRBV2 and TRBJ2-1, with D hard to call. Germline-derived CDR1 and CDR2 are SNHLY and FYNNEI. Trimming removed 5 bases at V and 7 bases at J, with 9 bases between. This CDR3 contains 12 residues.

This clone showed up just once. The chain employs TRBV27 and TRBJ1-5; a weak D match, TRBD1 (6 bases). V gave up 3 bases and J gave up 3 bases, with 12 bases separating them. The CDR3 has 15 residues. Per the germline V gene, CDR1 is MNHEY and CDR2 is SMNVEV (reference sequence). CDR3 in amino acids: CASSFSTGYNQPQHF. CDR3 DNA: TGTGCCAGCAGTTTCTCGACAGGTTACAATCAGCCCCAGCATTTT.

This clone was counted ten times or more. V gene TRBV7-2 combines with J gene TRBJ1-1; D uncertain. The CDR3 consists of 13 residues. Germline V CDR1 and CDR2: SGHTA, FQGNSA. V dropped 6 bases and J dropped 3 bases, with 11 bases sitting between them. This CDR3 is CASSNLQYTEAFF. The CDR3 bases are TGTGCCAGCAGTAATCTACAGTACACTGAAGCTTTCTTT.

This chain links TRBV3-1 (or the pseudogene TRBV3-2) with TRBJ2-7; 10 bases are shared with TRBD2. Trimming at V came to 2 bases and at J to 5 bases, leaving 12 bases not matched to a gene. The CDR3 runs 17 residues. Looked up from germline, CDR1 is LGHDT and CDR2 is YNNKEL (reference sequence). The CDR3, as DNA: TGTGCCAGCAGCCAACCGACTAGCGGGCGGTACGTCGACGAGCAGTACTTC. Translating gives CASSQPTSGRYVDEQYF.

This chain links TRBV4-2 with TRBJ1-6; 10 positions match TRBD1. The CDR3 sequence is 15 residues long. The germline gives CDR1 LGHNA, CDR2 YNFKEQ. V shed 0 bases, J shed 9 bases, and the junction held 2 bases outside the gene matches. DNA for the CDR3: TGTGCCAGCAGCCAAGAGGGGACAGGGGTTTCACCCCTCCACTTT. Amino acid sequence: CASSQEGTGVSPLHF.

The genes are TRBV19 and TRBJ2-1; 7 nucleotides line up with TRBD1. The CDR3 is 16 amino acids. CDR1 and CDR2 from the germline V gene are LNHDA and SQIVND (reference sequence). Losses at the gene ends were 6 bases for V and 4 bases for J; bases not matched to a gene: 12. CDR3 nucleotide sequence: TGTGCCAGTAGGCGTACAACAGGGGCCGGGTACAATGAGCAGTTCTTC. It encodes CASRRTTGAGYNEQFF.

The rearrangement uses TRBV7-9 and TRBJ1-2; D is unclear. The V end lost 6 bases, the J end lost 2 bases, and 13 bases lay between the germline ends. Germline values: CDR1 SEHNR, CDR2 FQNEAQ (reference sequence). This CDR3 region has 14 residues. CDR3 sequence reads: CASSGVGSNYGYTF. In nucleotides, the CDR3 is TGTGCCAGCAGTGGGGTGGGGAGCAACTATGGCTACACCTTC.

This clone was observed at least ten times. The J gene is TRBJ2-7, the V gene TRBV10-3; D unresolved. There are 12 residues in the CDR3. Germline CDR1 reads ENHRY; CDR2 reads SYGVKD. V lost 0 bases, J lost 4 bases, and 4 bases lay in between. CDR3 nucleotide sequence: TGTGCCATCAGTGAGTCGACATACGAGCAGTACTTC. Translating gives CAISESTYEQYF.